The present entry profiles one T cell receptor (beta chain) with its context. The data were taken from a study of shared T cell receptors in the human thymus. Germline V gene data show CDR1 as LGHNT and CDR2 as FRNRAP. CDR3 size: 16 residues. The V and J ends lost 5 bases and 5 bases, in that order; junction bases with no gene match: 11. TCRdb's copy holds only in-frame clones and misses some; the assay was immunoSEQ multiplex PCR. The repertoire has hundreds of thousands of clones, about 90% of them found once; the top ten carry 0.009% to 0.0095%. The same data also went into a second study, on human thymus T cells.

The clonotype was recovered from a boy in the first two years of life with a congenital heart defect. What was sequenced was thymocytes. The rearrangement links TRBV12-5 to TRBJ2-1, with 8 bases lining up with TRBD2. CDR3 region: CASGPPPGLGHNEQFF. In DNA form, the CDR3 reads TGTGCTAGTGGTCCTCCCCCGGGACTAGGACACAATGAGCAGTTCTTC.